The 24 T cell receptor beta chains below were found in one sample sequenced in a study of T cell responses to AZD1222 COVID-19 vaccine. Assay: immunoSEQ multiplex PCR; the TCRdb copy retains only in-frame clones and omits some. This table has around 65,000 clones, 81% appearing once. Material: peripheral blood, obtained 28 days after the second AZD1222 dose. These receptors all come from an adult who received the AZD1222 COVID-19 vaccine.

The chain joins TRBV19 to TRBJ1-2, with D unresolved. Trimming took 6 bases from V and 4 from J, leaving 6 bases between them. The CDR3 is 11 amino acids. Per the germline V gene, CDR1 is LNHDA and CDR2 is SQIVND (reference sequence). The CDR3 region is CASRSVYGYTF. CDR3 nucleotides: TGTGCCAGTAGGTCGGTCTATGGCTACACCTTC. The full variable domain, with the rest looked up from reference TRBV19 and TRBJ1-2, is DGGITQSPKYLFRKEGQNVTLSCEQNLNHDAMYWYRQDPGQGLRLIYYSQIVNDFQKGDIAEGYSVSREKKESFPLTVTSAQKNPTAFYLCASRSVYGYTFGSGTRLTVV.

The V call is TRBV28, the J call TRBJ2-3; D gene uncertain. The CDR3 has 13 amino acids. The V and J ends lost 5 bases and 1 base respectively, with 7 bases between them. Germline V gene lookup returns CDR1 MDHEN and CDR2 SYDVKM. For the CDR3, the DNA is TGTGCCAGCAGTCCCCCCGGCACAGATACGCAGTATTTT. Amino acids: CASSPPGTDTQYF.

The rearrangement uses TRBV7-9 and TRBJ2-2, with TRBD2 as a possible D gene (5 bases). Germline CDR1 is SEHNR and CDR2 is FQNEAQ (reference sequence). V lost 4 bases to trimming and J lost 3 bases, with 12 bases between them. The CDR3 is made up of 15 amino acids. The CDR3 DNA follows: TGTGCCAGCAGCTCGCCGGGATCATACACCGGGGAGCTGTTTTTT. Its translation: CASSSPGSYTGELFF.

The chain combines TRBV30 with TRBJ2-6; 7 bases line up with TRBD1. CDR1 is GTSNPN, CDR2 SVGIG, per germline (reference sequence). The CDR3 contains 15 residues. V dropped 0 bases and J dropped 3; count of bases not matched to a gene: 2. CDR3 sequence (DNA): TGTGCCTGGAGTGTACACAGGGGTGGGGCCAACGTCCTGACTTTC. Its protein product is CAWSVHRGGANVLTF.

The genes are TRBV7-9 and TRBJ2-3; 11 bases align to TRBD2. Germline values: CDR1 SEHNR, CDR2 FQNEAQ (reference sequence). CDR3 size: 15 residues. Trimming cost V 5 bases and J 7 bases; bases outside gene matches: 8. The CDR3 is CASSPLAGGVNTQYF. CDR3 in DNA: TGTGCCAGCAGCCCATTAGCGGGAGGGGTAAATACGCAGTATTTT.

V and J are TRBV4-3 and TRBJ2-7; 7 positions agree with TRBD1. Germline-derived CDR1 and CDR2 are LGHNA and YSLEER. The junction had 19 bases not matched to a gene; V was cut back by 0 bases and J by 2 bases. The CDR3 contains 20 residues. CDR3 region: CASSQDTPSENRGPTYEQYF. The CDR3 DNA is TGCGCCAGCAGCCAAGATACCCCAAGCGAAAACAGGGGACCCACCTACGAGCAGTACTTC.

The chain couples TRBV11-1 to TRBJ1-2; D remains ambiguous. The CDR3 is 14 amino acids. Germline V gene data show CDR1 as SGHAT and CDR2 as FQDESV (reference sequence). V gave up 3 bases and J gave up 6 bases, with 14 bases separating them. The CDR3: CASSFPSTRDGYTF. The CDR3 DNA reads TGTGCCAGCAGCTTTCCCTCCACCCGCGATGGCTACACCTTC.

J is TRBJ1-6 and V is TRBV19; 7 bases are a match to TRBD1. The V and J ends lost 5 bases and 7 bases, in that order; junction bases with no gene match: 8. Germline CDR1 and CDR2: LNHDA and SQIVND (reference sequence). The CDR3 extends over 15 amino acids. The CDR3 sequence: CASSLQGQGNSPLHF. CDR3 in DNA: TGTGCCAGTAGTTTACAGGGGCAAGGGAATTCACCCCTCCACTTT.

This sequence joins TRBV20-1 and TRBJ2-1, with a weak D call TRBD2 (6 bases). The CDR3 is 13 amino acids. In germline, CDR1 is DFQATT, CDR2 SNEGSKA (reference sequence). V was shortened by 3 bases and J by 9 bases, with 15 bases between the two germline ends. The CDR3 DNA is TGCAGTGCTAGTGGGACGGGGGTGCTTGAGCAGTTCTTC. The encoded protein is CSASGTGVLEQFF.

The chain couples TRBV6-4 to TRBJ1-5; the D gene is possibly TRBD1 (5 bases). The CDR3 runs 16 residues. CDR1 is MRHNA, CDR2 SNTAGT, per germline. V lost 0 bases to trimming and J lost 0 bases, with 9 bases between them. The CDR3 nucleotides are TGTGCCAGCAGTGACTCTAAGGGGAATAGCAATCAGCCCCAGCATTTT. This sequence encodes CASSDSKGNSNQPQHF.

The chain links TRBV5-1 to TRBJ1-2; 10 nucleotides line up with TRBD1. This CDR3 comprises 15 residues. Germline assignment: CDR1 SGHRS and CDR2 YFSETQ. J was trimmed by 7 bases and V by 2 bases; bases with no gene match: 8. The CDR3 DNA is TGCGCCAGCAGCTTTTGGGGACAGGGGAGAGGTGGCTACACCTTC. It translates to CASSFWGQGRGGYTF. The entire variable domain, with the rest obtained from reference TRBV5-1 and TRBJ1-2, is as follows: KAGVTQTPRYLIKTRGQQVTLSCSPISGHRSVSWYQQTPGQGLQFLFEYFSETQRNKGNFPGRFSGRQFSNSRSEMNVSTLELGDSALYLCASSFWGQGRGGYTFGSGTRLTVV.

This clone has just a few counts. The genes are TRBV7-8 and TRBJ2-7; no clear D gene. The length of the CDR3 is 13 residues. V dropped 1 base and J dropped 7 bases, with 11 bases sitting between them. Germline lookup yields CDR1 SGHVS and CDR2 FQNEAQ. The CDR3 sequence is CASSLGPEREQYF. The CDR3 nucleotides read TGTGCCAGCAGCTTAGGGCCGGAACGGGAGCAGTACTTC. The full variable domain, completed using reference TRBV7-8 and TRBJ2-7, is GAGVSQSPRYKVAKRGQDVALRCDPISGHVSLFWYQQALGQGPEFLTYFQNEAQLDKSGLPSDRFFAERPEGSVSTLKIQRTQQEDSAVYLCASSLGPEREQYFGPGTRLTVT.

This chain joins TRBV28 and TRBJ2-7, with 11 bases that match TRBD2. CDR3 length: 15 residues. The junction had 11 bases not matched to a gene; V was cut back by 6 bases and J by 7 bases. CDR1 is MDHEN and CDR2 is SYDVKM in the germline V gene. The CDR3 bases are TGTGCCAGCAGCCTACTAGCGGGAGAGGTGGAGGAGCAGTACTTC. Protein: CASSLLAGEVEEQYF. Drawing the rest from reference TRBV28 and TRBJ2-7, the complete variable domain is DVKVTQSSRYLVKRTGEKVFLECVQDMDHENMFWYRQDPGLGLRLIYFSYDVKMKEKGDIPEGYSVSREKKERFSLILESASTNQTSMYLCASSLLAGEVEEQYFGPGTRLTVT.

V and J are TRBV10-3 and TRBJ1-4; 11 bases fit TRBD1. V lost 2 bases to trimming and J lost 7 bases; unmatched junction nucleotides: 3. Germline V lookup: CDR1 ENHRY, CDR2 SYGVKD. The CDR3 extends over 15 amino acids. The CDR3 reads CAISEGGTGGEKLFF. CDR3 sequence (DNA): TGTGCCATCAGTGAGGGGGGGACAGGGGGTGAAAAACTGTTTTTT.

The chain uses TRBV7-8 and TRBJ2-2, with 16 bases matching TRBD2. CDR1 and CDR2 from the germline V gene are SGHVS and FQNEAQ. CDR3 length equals 16 residues. The V gene end was trimmed by 3 bases and the J gene end by 6 bases; junction bases not matched to a gene: 1. Here the CDR3 reads CASSLGLAGGPGELFF. In DNA, the CDR3 is TGTGCCAGCAGCTTGGGACTAGCGGGAGGGCCCGGGGAGCTGTTTTTT. The entire variable domain, with the rest obtained from reference TRBV7-8 and TRBJ2-2, is as follows: GAGVSQSPRYKVAKRGQDVALRCDPISGHVSLFWYQQALGQGPEFLTYFQNEAQLDKSGLPSDRFFAERPEGSVSTLKIQRTQQEDSAVYLCASSLGLAGGPGELFFGEGSRLTVL.

This chain joins TRBV14 and TRBJ1-1, with 7 bases aligning to TRBD1. Looked up from germline, CDR1 is SGHDN and CDR2 is FVKESK. This CDR3 contains 14 residues. The V and J ends lost 4 bases and 0 bases, in that order; junction bases with no gene match: 2. The CDR3 sequence: CASSLGTVNTEAFF. In DNA, the CDR3 is TGTGCCAGCAGCCTCGGGACAGTGAACACTGAAGCTTTCTTT.

The V call is TRBV28, the J call TRBJ1-1; 10 positions match TRBD1. This CDR3 has 15 amino acids. With 5 bases clipped from V and 5 bases from J, the junction kept 8 bases outside the gene matches. Germline CDR1 reads MDHEN; CDR2 reads SYDVKM. The CDR3 DNA is TGTGCCAGCAGTCCGCCGGGACAGGGGAGGACTGAAGCTTTCTTT. Protein product: CASSPPGQGRTEAFF.

This chain uses TRBV3-1 (or the pseudogene TRBV3-2) with TRBJ1-6; D is unresolved. With 3 bases removed from V and 9 bases from J, the gap between germline ends came to 12 bases. CDR3 length: 14 residues. In germline, CDR1 is LGHDT, CDR2 YNNKEL (reference sequence). CDR3 DNA: TGTGCCAGCAGCCAGAAGAGCTCGCGTTCACCCCTCCACTTT. Protein: CASSQKSSRSPLHF.

This sequence joins TRBV30 and TRBJ1-4; 9 bases match TRBD1. CDR1 and CDR2 from the germline V gene are GTSNPN and SVGIG (reference sequence). Losses at the gene ends were 2 bases for V and 14 bases for J; bases not matched to a gene: 18. CDR3 length equals 16 residues. The CDR3 DNA reads as TGTGCCTGGAGTCCTACCGGGACAGGGATAATGAAAAGGCTGTTTTTT. Translation gives CAWSPTGTGIMKRLFF.

Sample share makes this clone medium-sized. V usage is TRBV28 and J usage is TRBJ1-5, with D tentatively TRBD1 (5 bases). Per germline, CDR1 MDHEN and CDR2 SYDVKM. This CDR3 has 13 residues. V was clipped by 8 bases and J by 3 bases, with 11 bases between them. The CDR3 DNA sequence: TGTGCCAGCCGGGGGGAGATCAATCAGCCCCAGCATTTT. It yields the protein CASRGEINQPQHF.

The rearrangement links TRBV3-1 (or the pseudogene TRBV3-2) to TRBJ2-1; D tentatively reads TRBD1 or TRBD2 (5 bases each). The CDR3 length is 16 residues. Germline V gene sequence: CDR1 LGHDT, CDR2 YNNKEL (reference sequence). V was cut by 1 base and J by 4 bases, with 14 bases left in between. CDR3 amino acids: CASSQAGMGPYNEQFF. The CDR3 DNA reads as TGTGCCAGCAGCCAAGCGGGGATGGGACCTTACAATGAGCAGTTCTTC.

The chain combines TRBV7-8 with TRBJ2-3, with no clear D. V lost 2 bases and J lost 3, with 3 bases in between. The CDR3 is made up of 12 amino acids. The V gene's germline CDR1 is SGHVS and CDR2 FQNEAQ. The CDR3 spells CASSLPTDTQYF. DNA of the CDR3: TGTGCCAGCAGCTTACCTACAGATACGCAGTATTTT.

The V call is TRBV5-1, the J call TRBJ2-7; tentatively, D is TRBD2 (6 bases). CDR3 length: 14 amino acids. V was shortened by 1 base and J by 5 bases, with 13 bases between the two germline ends. Germline CDR1 and CDR2: SGHRS and YFSETQ. CDR3 nucleotides: TGCGCCAGCAGCTTGCCGGGGGAGTGGGACGAGCAGTACTTC. Encoded protein: CASSLPGEWDEQYF.

The chain employs TRBV19 and TRBJ2-7, with D perhaps being TRBD1 or TRBD2 (5 bases each). V lost 2 bases and J lost 3, with 14 bases in between. In germline, CDR1 is LNHDA, CDR2 SQIVND (reference sequence). The CDR3 covers 15 residues. CDR3 bases: TGTGCCAGTAGTATATACCGGGACGGAGACTACGAGCAGTACTTC. Translating gives CASSIYRDGDYEQYF.